One and the same sample provided the 30 T cell receptor beta chains below, sequenced in a study of identical twins. Using its own MiXCR run on the 5' RACE reads, TCRdb lists one record per CDR3 protein. This table holds approximately 620,000 distinct CDR3 sequences, under 9% found once. The data were also submitted as part of a second study, on yellow fever vaccine responses in identical twins.

Sequencing used PBMCs. The receptors come from a woman aged 18 to 35 in good health.

The chain has TRBV20-1 and TRBJ1-6; D is possibly TRBD1 (5 bases). This CDR3 spans 16 amino acids. Between the trimmed V and J ends, which lost 0 bases and 7 bases, there was a span of 16 bases. CDR1 and CDR2 from the germline V gene are DFQATT and SNEGSKA (reference sequence). CDR3 protein: CSARDGAGGGNSPLHF. The CDR3 DNA reads TGCAGTGCTAGAGATGGTGCCGGTGGGGGAAATTCACCCCTCCACTTT.

This clonotype occurred a few times. The rearrangement links TRBV10-2 to TRBJ2-7; D is uncertain. Trimming left V 6 bases short and J 2 bases short, with 2 bases between. The CDR3 loop spans 10 amino acids. Germline CDR1 WSHSY, CDR2 SAAADI. CDR3 loop: CASRAYEQYF. The CDR3 DNA follows: TGCGCCAGCAGGGCCTACGAGCAGTACTTC.

This clonotype was detected a few times. The rearrangement joins TRBV10-3 to TRBJ2-7, with no clear D. The CDR3 sequence is 11 residues long. The germline V gene encodes CDR1 ENHRY and CDR2 SYGVKD. Trimming took off 4 bases at V and 6 bases at J, with 7 bases between the two ends. CDR3 in amino acids: CAISGPGEQYF. The CDR3 DNA follows: TGTGCCATCAGTGGTCCAGGCGAGCAGTACTTC.

The chain recombines TRBV20-1 with TRBJ2-7; 13 positions agree with TRBD2. CDR1 and CDR2 from the germline V gene are DFQATT and SNEGSKA (reference sequence). The CDR3 sequence is 15 residues long. The J segment lost 3 bases and the V segment lost 0 bases, leaving 2 bases of the junction unmatched. The CDR3 spells CSARERTSGSYEQYF. The CDR3 DNA follows: TGCAGTGCTAGAGAAAGGACTAGCGGGAGCTACGAGCAGTACTTC.

This clonotype turned up a few times. This rearrangement joins TRBV7-2 to TRBJ2-3, with 8 bases aligning to TRBD2. The CDR3 is 16 amino acids. With 8 bases clipped from V and 0 bases from J, the junction kept 10 bases outside the gene matches. In germline, CDR1 is SGHTA, CDR2 FQGNSA. Here the CDR3 DNA reads TGTGCCAGCTCCCAAAGCGGGGGCCCTAGCACAGATACGCAGTATTTT. It encodes CASSQSGGPSTDTQYF.

This clonotype has just a few counts. CDR3 sequence (DNA): TGCAGTGCTTTCGGGCCGGCGGGGGGCTCCTACGAGCAGTACTTC. Translation gives CSAFGPAGGSYEQYF. The V and J genes are TRBV20-1 and TRBJ2-7, with TRBD2 matching 8 bases. The CDR3 has 15 amino acids. Germline CDR1 reads DFQATT; CDR2 reads SNEGSKA (reference sequence). V lost 5 bases and J lost 0; bases outside the gene matches: 9.

The chain uses TRBV12-3 or TRBV12-4 and TRBJ1-2, with D unclear. Trimming took off 5 bases at V and 2 bases at J, with 12 bases between the two ends. This CDR3 is 14 amino acids long. CDR3 residues: CASSTRTGNYGYTF. As DNA, the CDR3 is TGTGCCAGCAGTACCCGGACGGGAAACTATGGCTACACCTTC.

This clonotype was observed a handful of times. The rearrangement uses TRBV7-9 and TRBJ1-2; TRBD1 agrees at 9 bases. Germline V lookup: CDR1 SEHNR, CDR2 FQNEAQ (reference sequence). The CDR3 sequence is 15 residues long. The V and J ends lost 5 bases and 1 base, in that order; junction bases with no gene match: 5. DNA of the CDR3: TGTGCCAGCAGCCCGGGACAGGGCCATAACTATGGCTACACCTTC. It yields the protein CASSPGQGHNYGYTF.

This rearrangement joins TRBV5-5 to TRBJ1-1; D possibly corresponds to TRBD1 (5 bases). This CDR3 has 14 amino acids. CDR1 and CDR2 (germline): SGHKS, YYEKEE (reference sequence). V was clipped by 4 bases and J by 1 base, with 11 bases between them. The CDR3 nucleotides read TGTGCCAGCAGCCGGGACGAGTGGAACACTGAAGCTTTCTTT. Protein sequence: CASSRDEWNTEAFF. Variable domain in full (rest from reference TRBV5-5 and TRBJ1-1): DAGVTQSPTHLIKTRGQQVTLRCSPISGHKSVSWYQQVLGQGPQFIFQYYEKEERGRGNFPDRFSARQFPNYSSELNVNALLLGDSALYLCASSRDEWNTEAFFGQGTRLTVV.

In regard to this clonotype: A much bigger clone sits one base away, suggesting this may be a read error. The chain recombines TRBV12-3 or TRBV12-4 with TRBJ2-7; unclear D gene. The CDR3 sequence is 15 residues long. The CDR3 loop is CASSLGPSVSYEHYF. CDR3 DNA sequence: TGTGCCAGCAGTTTAGGACCCAGCGTCTCCTACGAGCATTACTTC.

With regard to this clonotype: The junction and the germline gene differ at one end; a read error may be behind it. V usage is TRBV12-3 or TRBV12-4 and J usage is TRBJ2-1; 10 bases are shared with TRBD1. This CDR3 region has 18 residues. In DNA, the CDR3 is TGTGCCTGCAGTTTCTTCCTCCTTATCCGGGACAGGGGCGATGAGCAGTTCTTC. Translation: CACSFFLLIRDRGDEQFF.

This clonotype has a count of ten or more. A read error may account for a junction end that differs from germline. This chain connects TRBV5-1 to TRBJ2-3; D is possibly TRBD2 (6 bases). The V gene's germline CDR1 is SGHRS and CDR2 YFSETQ. This CDR3 region has 14 residues. The CDR3 sequence: CASSLAAGTDTQYF. CDR3 coding DNA: TGTGCCAGCAGCTTAGCGGCAGGCACAGATACGCAGTATTTT.

The rearrangement joins TRBV12-3 or TRBV12-4 to TRBJ2-6; TRBD1 matches 12 bases. The CDR3 is made up of 18 amino acids. The trim removed 11 bases at V and 2 bases at J, leaving 13 bases unmatched. The CDR3 nucleotides read TGTGCCCTCAGCAAGGGACAGGGGGCTTTTACTGGGGCCAACGTCCTGACTTTC. It is translated as CALSKGQGAFTGANVLTF.

This sequence joins TRBV6-5 and TRBJ1-4; D remains unclear. This CDR3 contains 12 residues. CDR1 is MNHEY and CDR2 is SVGAGI in the germline V gene. Trimming took off 8 bases at V and 5 bases at J, with 9 bases between the two ends. The CDR3 protein is CASGRGNEKLFF. The CDR3 DNA reads TGTGCCAGCGGCCGCGGAAATGAAAAACTGTTTTTT.

This clonotype showed up many times. In nucleotides, the CDR3 is TGCAGTGCTGAAGGGGGTCTAGCGGGATACAATGAGCAGTTCTTC. It yields the protein CSAEGGLAGYNEQFF. The rearrangement links TRBV20-1 to TRBJ2-1; 9 bases agree with TRBD2. The junction had 9 bases not matched to a gene; V was cut back by 5 bases and J by 4 bases. The CDR3 contains 15 residues. Germline V lookup: CDR1 DFQATT, CDR2 SNEGSKA (reference sequence).

This clonotype has a count of ten or more. The V and J genes are TRBV6-5 and TRBJ2-1; 7 positions agree with TRBD1. The V and J ends lost 4 bases and 0 bases, in that order; junction bases with no gene match: 3. The length of the CDR3 is 15 residues. Looked up from germline, CDR1 is MNHEY and CDR2 is SVGAGI. The CDR3 protein is CASSSGTASYNEQFF. The CDR3 nucleotides are TGTGCCAGCAGTTCCGGGACAGCCTCCTACAATGAGCAGTTCTTC.

The sample holds many counts of this clonotype. This chain uses TRBV12-3 or TRBV12-4 with TRBJ2-1, with no clear D. This CDR3 is built from 12 residues. The V and J ends lost 5 bases and 9 bases respectively, with 11 bases between them. The CDR3 region has the DNA TGTGCCAGCAGTATCAGTAGGGCTGAGCAGTTCTTC. Translated: CASSISRAEQFF.

This clonotype has a handful of counts. This chain joins TRBV3-1 and TRBJ2-7, with 11 bases lining up with TRBD2. From germline, CDR1 is LGHDT and CDR2 YNNKEL (reference sequence). Germline trimming cut 3 bases from V and 3 bases from J; bases unmatched to any gene: 4. This CDR3 has 15 residues. CDR3 coding DNA: TGTGCCAGCAGCCACTCGGGACTAGCGGACTACGAGCAGTACTTC. Translated, it gives CASSHSGLADYEQYF.

This clonotype came up a few times. The junction differs from germline at one of its ends, possibly a read error. This chain uses TRBV7-7 with TRBJ2-2; the D call may be TRBD1 or TRBD2 (5 bases each). Germline lookup yields CDR1 SSHAT and CDR2 FNYEAQ (reference sequence). The CDR3 is made up of 15 amino acids. CDR3 nucleotides: TGTGCTAGCAGCTCCGGTTGGGGGTCCACCGGGGAGCTGTTTTTT. Translating it yields CASSSGWGSTGELFF.

The chain combines TRBV20-1 with TRBJ2-3; perhaps TRBD1 as D (6 bases). V lost 3 bases to trimming and J lost 3 bases, with 10 bases between them. Germline lookup yields CDR1 DFQATT and CDR2 SNEGSKA (reference sequence). CDR3 size: 13 residues. The CDR3 nucleotides read TGCAGTGCTAGCCAGGGGAAGACAGATACGCAGTATTTT. Its protein is CSASQGKTDTQYF.

Ten or more counts support this clonotype. The chain has TRBV29-1 and TRBJ2-5; D not resolved. V was trimmed by 4 bases and J by 1 base, leaving 13 bases between them. CDR3 length: 14 residues. In germline, CDR1 is SQVTM, CDR2 ANQGSEA. CDR3 coding DNA: TGCAGCGTTGGGTCCTCGGAAATCCAAGAGACCCAGTACTTC. It encodes CSVGSSEIQETQYF.

This chain connects TRBV10-3 to TRBJ1-2, with unresolved D. The CDR3 extends over 11 amino acids. V gave up 2 bases and J gave up 8 bases, with 6 bases separating them. In germline, CDR1 is ENHRY, CDR2 SYGVKD. CDR3 protein: CAISEKGGYTF. The DNA of the CDR3 is TGTGCCATCAGTGAGAAGGGAGGCTACACCTTC.

The sample holds a few counts of this clonotype. The chain employs TRBV4-1 and TRBJ2-1, with D possibly matching TRBD1 (6 bases). Trimming left V 4 bases short and J 5 bases short, with 18 bases between. The CDR3 consists of 16 residues. Germline loops: CDR1 MGHRA, CDR2 YSYEKL. This chain's CDR3 is CASSPLWGLQHNEQFF. The CDR3 region has the DNA TGCGCCAGCAGCCCACTCTGGGGGCTTCAGCACAATGAGCAGTTCTTC.

This clonotype was recorded at least ten times. J is TRBJ2-3 and V is TRBV10-3; TRBD1 matches at 7 bases. Trimming removed 2 bases from V and 2 bases from J; junction bases left unmatched: 7. Germline V gene lookup returns CDR1 ENHRY and CDR2 SYGVKD. CDR3 length: 16 residues. As DNA, the CDR3 is TGTGCCATCAGTGAGCCCCTCGGGACAGACACAGATACGCAGTATTTT. Amino acids: CAISEPLGTDTDTQYF.

The chain combines TRBV29-1 with TRBJ2-1; D not certain. The CDR3 loop spans 14 amino acids. The germline V gene has CDR1 SQVTM and CDR2 ANQGSEA. V dropped 6 bases and J dropped 0 bases, with 12 bases sitting between them. Here the CDR3 DNA reads TGCAGCGTCGCTGAAAGTACCTCCTACAATGAGCAGTTCTTC. Amino acids: CSVAESTSYNEQFF.

The J gene is TRBJ2-3, the V gene TRBV15, with a tentative D call TRBD2 (5 bases). V gave up 5 bases and J gave up 3 bases, with 6 bases separating them. The CDR3 is made up of 12 amino acids. From germline, CDR1 is LNHNV and CDR2 YYDKDF (reference sequence). The CDR3 protein is CATSWETDTQYF. CDR3 in DNA: TGTGCCACCAGCTGGGAGACAGATACGCAGTATTTT. The full variable domain, completed using reference TRBV15 and TRBJ2-3, is DAMVIQNPRYQVTQFGKPVTLSCSQTLNHNVMYWYQQKSSQAPKLLFHYYDKDFNNEADTPDNFQSRRPNTSFCFLDIRSPGLGDTAMYLCATSWETDTQYFGPGTRLTVL.

This clonotype occurred a few times. The chain carries TRBV29-1 and TRBJ2-2; 10 bases line up with TRBD2. Germline-derived CDR1 and CDR2 are SQVTM and ANQGSEA. V shed 6 bases and J 0 bases; nucleotides not matched to a gene: 4. The CDR3 extends over 15 amino acids. In nucleotides, the CDR3 is TGCAGCGTGATAGCGGGGGGCCCGAACACCGGGGAGCTGTTTTTT. It yields the protein CSVIAGGPNTGELFF.

This clonotype has ten or more counts. J is TRBJ1-6 and V is TRBV28, with D perhaps TRBD1 (6 bases). Per the germline V gene, CDR1 is MDHEN and CDR2 is SYDVKM. The CDR3 covers 18 residues. Trimming left V 7 bases short and J 7 bases short, with 26 bases between. The CDR3 protein is CASIETERWQGPNSPLHF. The CDR3 DNA is TGTGCCAGCATTGAAACTGAACGGTGGCAGGGGCCAAATTCACCCCTCCACTTT.

This clonotype turned up a few times. This chain joins TRBV28 and TRBJ2-7; D ambiguous. Germline loops: CDR1 MDHEN, CDR2 SYDVKM. This CDR3 region has 13 residues. The V gene lost 11 bases and the J gene lost 0 bases, with 14 bases spanning the gap. CDR3 region: CAHSGGSSYEQYF. The CDR3 DNA is TGTGCCCATTCAGGCGGAAGCTCCTACGAGCAGTACTTC. The complete variable domain, with remaining parts taken from reference TRBV28 and TRBJ2-7, reads DVKVTQSSRYLVKRTGEKVFLECVQDMDHENMFWYRQDPGLGLRLIYFSYDVKMKEKGDIPEGYSVSREKKERFSLILESASTNQTSMYLCAHSGGSSYEQYFGPGTRLTVT.

This clonotype was seen repeatedly, ten times or more. The rearrangement uses TRBV2 and TRBJ2-7; tentatively, D is TRBD1 (5 bases). With 1 base removed from V and 1 base from J, the gap between germline ends came to 5 bases. Germline loops: CDR1 SNHLY, CDR2 FYNNEI. The CDR3 loop spans 13 amino acids. The CDR3 here is CASSEGQSYEQYF. As DNA, the CDR3 is TGTGCCAGCAGTGAAGGACAGTCCTACGAGCAGTACTTC.